A selection of T cell receptor beta chains follows, all from one sample in a study of cytomegalovirus exposure and HLA in healthy donors. TCRdb keeps only in-frame clones here, not all; method: immunoSEQ multiplex PCR. The profile shows under 250,000 clones, 80% to 85% of them singletons. Sequenced sample: PBMCs. All receptors derive from a woman aged 55-70 years in good health and CMV-seropositive. CDR3s include the opening cysteine and the closing phenylalanine or tryptophan. A D gene is named only where the DNA matches it firmly. Clone size is stated in some rows and not others, as once, few, many or a class when expanded.

TRBJ2-3 | TRBV5-4 | NA | TRBD2 | TGTGCCAGCAGCTTTGGAGTTAGCGGGGGAGGTTTTGGCACAGATACGCAGTATTTT | CASSFGVSGGGFGTDTQYF
TRBJ2-7 | TRBV27 | NA | NA | TGTGCCAGCAGTTCCTTTTTCGGACAAAACTCCTACGAGCAGTACTTC | CASSSFFGQNSYEQYF
TRBJ1-4 | TRBV20-1 | few | NA | TGCGAAGTCCAGGGGTGTGAAAAACTGTTTTTT | CEVQGCEKLFF
TRBJ2-3 | TRBV27 | NA | TRBD2 | TGTGCCAGCAGTTCCGGGACTAGCGGGATTCGGATTGCGGATACGCAGTATTTT | CASSSGTSGIRIADTQYF
TRBJ2-4 | TRBV30 | NA | NA | TGTGCCTGGAGTGGGGCAGGGGACCGCATTCAGTACTTC | CAWSGAGDRIQYF
TRBJ2-1 | TRBV5-1 | NA | TRBD2 | TGCGCCAGCAGCTTGTGGGGGGAGGGGAACAATGAGCAGTTCTTC | CASSLWGEGNNEQFF
TRBJ2-7 | TRBV11-3 | few | NA | TGTGCCAGCAGCTTAGGGGTCAGGAACTACGAGCAGTACTTC | CASSLGVRNYEQYF
TRBJ1-4 | TRBV28 | few | TRBD1 | TGTGCCAGCACCCTAAGGGGACAGGGACCTCAAAAACTGTTTTTT | CASTLRGQGPQKLFF
TRBJ2-3 | TRBV7-9 | few | TRBD2 | TGTGCCAGCAGCTTAACTAGCGGGTTCACAGATACGCAGTATTTT | CASSLTSGFTDTQYF
TRBJ1-1 | TRBV28 | NA | TRBD1 | TGTGCCAGCAGGACCGGGACAGGTTACACTGAAGCTTTCTTT | CASRTGTGYTEAFF
TRBJ1-3 | TRBV28 | NA | NA | TGTGCCAGCAGTTTAGGGACACCCCCTGGAAACACCATATATTTT | CASSLGTPPGNTIYF
TRBJ2-3 | TRBV2 | NA | NA | TGTGCCAGCAGTGACAACTTACAGGGTTTGCAGTATTTT | CASSDNLQGLQYF
TRBJ1-2 | TRBV6-5 | NA | NA | TGTGCCAGCACCAGGGGTACAGGAAACTATGGCTACACCTTC | CASTRGTGNYGYTF
TRBJ2-7 | TRBV4-2 | once | TRBD1 | TGTGCCAGCAGCCTTTCCGGGACAGGTACCTACGAGCAGTACTTC | CASSLSGTGTYEQYF
TRBJ2-7 | TRBV14 | NA | TRBD1 | TGTGCCAGCAGCCAGGTCGGGACAGGGAGGGACGAGCAGTACTTC | CASSQVGTGRDEQYF
TRBJ2-3 | TRBV7-9 | NA | NA | TGTGCCAGCAGCACAGGGATCGGGACAGATACGCAGTATTTT | CASSTGIGTDTQYF
TRBJ1-1 | TRBV29-1 | NA | NA | TGCAGCGTTGGGTGGCAGGCCAACACTGAAGCTTTCTTT | CSVGWQANTEAFF